This is a list of T cell receptor beta chains from one sample in a study of T cell repertoires in cytomegalovirus infection. TCRdb fed the reads into MiXCR, producing one record per CDR3 protein. The sample includes 700,000 to 950,000 distinct CDR3 sequences, approximately 29% of them seen just once. Their antigens are not known. The material was cultured CD8+ T cells from PBMCs, obtained from culture after CMV antigen stimulation. The receptors originated from a human donor in good health (CMV status not recorded). Some clones in this sample may be carry-over from other donors' samples. CDR3s include the opening cysteine and the closing phenylalanine or tryptophan. D genes are given only for firm matches. Expanded clones get a size class; other rows say once, few or many, or leave the size out.

V gene	clone size	D gene	J gene	CDR3 protein	CDR3 DNA
TRBV7-2	few	-	TRBJ2-1	CASSLASWQVEQFF	TGTGCCAGCAGCTTAGCCAGTTGGCAGGTTGAGCAGTTCTTC
TRBV7-7	many	TRBD1	TRBJ2-1	CASSSGTGTGNEQFF	TGTGCTAGCAGTTCCGGGACAGGGACGGGGAATGAGCAGTTCTTC
TRBV9	-	TRBD1	TRBJ2-1	CASNMRQGSDNEQFF	TGTGCCAGCAACATGAGACAGGGCAGCGACAATGAGCAGTTCTTC
TRBV7-8	-	TRBD1	TRBJ1-4	CASSKQIGTVTNEKLFF	TGTGCCAGCAGCAAACAGATCGGGACAGTAACTAATGAAAAACTGTTTTTT
TRBV13	few	TRBD2	TRBJ2-3	CASSTHSGPDTDTQYF	TGTGCCAGCAGCACCCATAGCGGGCCCGACACAGATACGCAGTATTTT
TRBV5-4	few	-	TRBJ1-2	CASSRVGHLNNYGYTF	TGTGCCAGCAGCCGGGTAGGGCACCTTAATAACTATGGCTACACCTTC
TRBV7-2	-	TRBD2	TRBJ2-4	CASSLAPTDWGGIQYF	TGTGCCAGCAGCTTAGCTCCAACTGACTGGGGGGGCATTCAGTACTTC
TRBV12-3/TRBV12-4	few	-	TRBJ1-2	CASTGDLNYGYTF	TGTGCCAGCACGGGTGATCTGAACTATGGCTACACCTTC
TRBV7-2	many	TRBD2	TRBJ2-1	CASSPQRGPSYNEQFF	TGTGCCAGCAGCCCACAGCGGGGGCCCTCATACAATGAGCAGTTCTTC
TRBV7-6	few	TRBD2	TRBJ2-1	CASSDWSGGAGEQFF	TGTGCCAGCAGCGATTGGAGCGGGGGGGCCGGTGAGCAGTTCTTC
TRBV24-1	few	-	TRBJ2-2	CATSPTTGRAGELFF	TGTGCCACCAGTCCCACAACAGGGCGGGCCGGGGAGCTGTTTTTT
TRBV6-6	many	TRBD1	TRBJ1-3	CASSLTGDSYFSGNTIYF	TGTGCCAGCAGTCTAACGGGGGACAGCTATTTCTCTGGAAACACCATATATTTT
TRBV20-1	-	-	TRBJ2-1	CSARLISYNEQFF	TGCAGTGCTAGGCTGATCTCCTACAATGAGCAGTTCTTC
TRBV27	many	-	TRBJ2-2	CASSLPGTGELFF	TGTGCCAGCAGTTTACCGGGCACCGGGGAGCTGTTTTTT
TRBV14	few	-	TRBJ2-1	CASSRWHPSNSYNEQFF	TGTGCCAGCAGCCGTTGGCATCCCAGTAACTCCTACAATGAGCAGTTCTTC
TRBV7-9	-	TRBD1	TRBJ1-2	CASSLRDSVLNYGYTF	TGTGCCAGCAGCTTACGGGACAGCGTCTTAAACTATGGCTACACCTTC
TRBV15	-	-	TRBJ1-4	CATSRAPRATNEKLFF	TGTGCCACCAGCAGAGCTCCCCGGGCAACTAATGAAAAACTGTTTTTT
TRBV7-2	many	TRBD2	TRBJ2-3	CASSPHGLAGDTQYF	TGTGCCAGCAGCCCGCACGGACTAGCGGGAGATACGCAGTATTTT
TRBV27	-	-	TRBJ2-1	CASSLPHARNYNEQFF	TGTGCCAGCAGCCTTCCCCACGCTAGGAACTACAATGAGCAGTTCTTC
TRBV19	-	-	TRBJ1-1	CASSAYTEAFF	TGTGCCAGTAGTGCGTATACTGAAGCTTTCTTT
TRBV6-1	few	-	TRBJ1-5	CASSVWGAGQPQHF	TGTGCCAGCAGTGTCTGGGGCGCTGGTCAGCCCCAGCATTTT
TRBV7-6	many	-	TRBJ2-7	CASREGRGAYEQYF	TGTGCCAGCAGGGAAGGACGGGGAGCCTACGAGCAGTACTTC
TRBV4-1	-	TRBD2	TRBJ2-3	CASSQDRAGGLTDTQYF	TGCGCCAGCAGCCAAGATCGAGCGGGGGGCCTCACAGATACGCAGTATTTT